This section outlines one T cell receptor (beta chain) sequence together with its context. Its target is not known. The sample originates from a study of cytomegalovirus exposure and HLA in healthy donors. PCR used 60 Vbeta primers and 13 Jbeta primers. The assay was immunoSEQ multiplex PCR, and TCRdb's table has in-frame clones only and misses some. The sample lists about 140,000 clones; around 81% were seen once. Germline V gives CDR1 MNHEY, CDR2 SVGAGI. Trimming removed 5 bases from V and 2 bases from J, with 16 bases in between. The CDR3 totals 15 residues. Broader study findings: Serostatus for CMV was the only available immune exposure information. Sequence variants that were highly shared formed a cluster that was likely a sequencing artifact.

The clonotype comes from a male donor in good health and CMV-seronegative. The sequenced sample was PBMCs. The gene calls are TRBV6-5 and TRBJ2-7; D might be TRBD1 (6 bases). For the CDR3, the DNA is TGTGCCAGCAGTCCAAAAGCCGGACAGACCTACGAGCAGTACTTC. Amino acids: CASSPKAGQTYEQYF.